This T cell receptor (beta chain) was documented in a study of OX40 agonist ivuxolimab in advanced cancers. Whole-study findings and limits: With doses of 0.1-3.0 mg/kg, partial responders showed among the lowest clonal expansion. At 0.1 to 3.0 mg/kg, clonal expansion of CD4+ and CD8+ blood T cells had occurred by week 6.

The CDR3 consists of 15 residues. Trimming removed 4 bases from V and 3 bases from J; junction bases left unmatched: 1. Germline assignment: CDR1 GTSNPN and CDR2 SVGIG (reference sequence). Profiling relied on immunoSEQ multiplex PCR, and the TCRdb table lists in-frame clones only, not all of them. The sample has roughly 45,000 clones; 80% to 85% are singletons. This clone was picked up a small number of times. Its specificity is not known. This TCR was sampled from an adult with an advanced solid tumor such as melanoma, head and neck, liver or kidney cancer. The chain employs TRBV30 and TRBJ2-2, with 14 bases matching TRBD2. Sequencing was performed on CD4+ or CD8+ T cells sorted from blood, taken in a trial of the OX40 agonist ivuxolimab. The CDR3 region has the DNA TGTGCCTGGATGACTAGCGGGAGGGACACCGGGGAGCTGTTTTTT. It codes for CAWMTSGRDTGELFF.